The 26 T cell receptor beta chains below all came from one sample that was sequenced in a study of blood T cell repertoires in COVID-19. Assay: immunoSEQ multiplex PCR; the TCRdb copy retains only in-frame clones and omits some. Found here are around 320,000 clones, about 82% of them singletons; the top ten hold approximately 7.6%. The sample consisted of peripheral blood. The receptors derive from a human donor in a cohort sampled during active COVID-19.

The genes are TRBV27 and TRBJ2-7, with TRBD1 as a possible D gene (6 bases). Germline loops: CDR1 MNHEY, CDR2 SMNVEV (reference sequence). Trimming left V 0 bases short and J 2 bases short, with 11 bases between. This CDR3 has 15 residues. In nucleotides, the CDR3 is TGTGCCAGCAGTTTATCGTCAGGGGATCCCTACGAGCAGTACTTC. The encoded protein is CASSLSSGDPYEQYF.

The chain carries TRBV24-1 and TRBJ2-3, with D perhaps TRBD2 (6 bases). CDR1 KGHDR and CDR2 SFDVKD come from the germline V gene. With 0 bases removed from V and 5 bases from J, the gap between germline ends came to 8 bases. The CDR3 is 14 amino acids. CDR3 bases: TGTGCCACCAGTGATTTGAACGGGGGAGATACGCAGTATTTT. It is translated as CATSDLNGGDTQYF.

V usage is TRBV15 and J usage is TRBJ2-1; D is possibly TRBD2 (5 bases). This CDR3 has 13 amino acids. V was pared by 5 bases and J by 9 bases, with 14 bases between. Per the germline V gene, CDR1 is LNHNV and CDR2 is YYDKDF (reference sequence). The chain's CDR3 is CATSPEEASEQFF. Here the CDR3 DNA reads TGTGCCACCAGCCCGGAGGAGGCTTCTGAGCAGTTCTTC.

This chain links TRBV5-6 with TRBJ1-3; 8 bases are shared with TRBD1. Germline trimming cut 5 bases from V and 3 bases from J; bases unmatched to any gene: 4. The CDR3 loop spans 14 amino acids. CDR1 and CDR2 (germline): SGHDT, YYEEEE. The CDR3 coding sequence is TGTGCCAGCAGACGACAGGGGATTGGAAACACCATATATTTT. Encoded protein: CASRRQGIGNTIYF.

The chain uses TRBV30 and TRBJ2-1; 8 nucleotides match TRBD2. Germline assignment: CDR1 GTSNPN and CDR2 SVGIG (reference sequence). V lost 3 bases, J lost 9 bases, and 10 bases stayed unmatched. This CDR3 spans 14 amino acids. CDR3 in amino acids: CAWSSGTSRSEQFF. In DNA form, the CDR3 reads TGTGCCTGGAGCTCCGGGACTAGTAGGAGTGAGCAGTTCTTC. The entire variable domain, with the rest obtained from reference TRBV30 and TRBJ2-1, is as follows: SQTIHQWPATLVQPVGSPLSLECTVEGTSNPNLYWYRQAAGRGLQLLFYSVGIGQISSEVPQNLSASRPQDRQFILSSKKLLLSDSGFYLCAWSSGTSRSEQFFGPGTRLTVL.

The rearrangement uses TRBV9 and TRBJ2-3; 10 bases align to TRBD2. This CDR3 has 16 residues. CDR1 and CDR2 (germline): SGDLS, YYNGEE. J lost 3 bases, V lost 4 bases, and 8 bases had no gene match. The CDR3 loop reads CASSPQRGGWTDTQYF. For the CDR3, the DNA is TGTGCCAGCAGCCCCCAGCGGGGGGGCTGGACAGATACGCAGTATTTT.

This rearrangement joins TRBV10-1 to TRBJ2-5; possibly TRBD1 for D (6 bases). CDR1 WNHNN and CDR2 SYGVQD come from the germline V gene (reference sequence). V gave up 7 bases and J gave up 5 bases, with 11 bases separating them. The CDR3 contains 12 residues. As DNA, the CDR3 is TGCGCCAGCATTCAGGGGAAGGAGACCCAGTACTTC. This sequence encodes CASIQGKETQYF.

This clone was found once. DNA for the CDR3: TGTGCCAGCAGCTTGGCCGACCAGGTCCATGAGCAGTTCTTC. Translation gives CASSLADQVHEQFF. The chain joins TRBV5-8 to TRBJ2-1; D is unresolved. Germline V CDR1 and CDR2: SGHTS, YDEGEE. With 0 bases removed from V and 8 bases from J, the gap between germline ends came to 12 bases. The CDR3 contains 14 residues.

Only a few counts were recorded for this clone. The CDR3 loop reads CANRQGSTGELFF. CDR3 nucleotide sequence: TGCGCCAACAGACAGGGAAGCACCGGGGAGCTGTTTTTT. The chain employs TRBV10-2 and TRBJ2-2; 7 bases agree with TRBD1. The CDR3 is 13 amino acids. V shed 10 bases and J 4 bases; nucleotides not matched to a gene: 6. The germline V gene encodes CDR1 WSHSY and CDR2 SAAADI.

The gene calls are TRBV7-8 and TRBJ1-1; the D is unclear. Germline CDR1 and CDR2: SGHVS and FQNEAQ. CDR3 length: 20 amino acids. V lost 1 base and J 1 base, leaving 25 bases between the germline ends. The CDR3 region is CASSLDCSEHPVIGNTEAFF. For the CDR3, the DNA is TGTGCCAGCAGCTTAGATTGTTCGGAGCATCCGGTCATTGGGAACACTGAAGCTTTCTTT.

This clone came up a few times. The same CDR3 also results from other DNA sequences found in this sample. The chain is built from TRBV7-9 and TRBJ1-2, with D unclear. The germline CDR1 and CDR2 sequences are SEHNR and FQNEAQ (reference sequence). V lost 1 base to trimming and J lost 7 bases, with 7 bases between them. This CDR3 is built from 12 residues. CDR3 DNA: TGTGCCAGCAGCTTAGACCAGCGTGGCTACACCTTC. Protein sequence: CASSLDQRGYTF. Combining the CDR3 with reference TRBV7-9 and TRBJ1-2 gives the whole variable domain DTGVSQNPRHKITKRGQNVTFRCDPISEHNRLYWYRQTLGQGPEFLTYFQNEAQLEKSRLLSDRFSAERPKGSFSTLEIQRTEQGDSAMYLCASSLDQRGYTFGSGTRLTVV.

The chain links TRBV7-3 to TRBJ2-1; TRBD2 agrees at 15 bases. This CDR3 is 15 amino acids long. Trimming took 5 bases from V and 7 from J; bases not matched to a gene: 3. Germline values: CDR1 SGHTA, CDR2 FQGTGA. For the CDR3, the DNA is TGTGCCAGCAGCCCAGGACTAGCGGGGGGGAATGAGCAGTTCTTC. Its translation is CASSPGLAGGNEQFF. The full variable domain, with the rest looked up from reference TRBV7-3 and TRBJ2-1, is GAGVSQTPSNKVTEKGKYVELRCDPISGHTALYWYRQSLGQGPEFLIYFQGTGAADDSGLPNDRFFAVRPEGSVSTLKIQRTERGDSAVYLCASSPGLAGGNEQFFGPGTRLTVL.

V gene TRBV11-2 combines with J gene TRBJ1-3; D is uncertain. CDR3 length: 16 amino acids. Germline V CDR1 and CDR2: SGHAT, FQNNGV. Trimming shortened V by 3 bases and J by 0 bases, and 12 bases separated the two germline ends. The CDR3 bases are TGTGCCAGCAGCTTTAACCCAGCGAGCTCTGGAAACACCATATATTTT. Translation gives CASSFNPASSGNTIYF.

The V and J genes are TRBV11-3 and TRBJ2-7, with D possibly being TRBD2 (6 bases). The V gene lost 1 base and the J gene lost 7 bases, with 11 bases spanning the gap. Germline V gene sequence: CDR1 SGHNT, CDR2 YENEEA. The CDR3 has 13 amino acids. The CDR3 DNA reads as TGTGCCAGCAGCTTAGGGCCCAGCGGGGAGCAGTACTTC. It specifies CASSLGPSGEQYF.

The chain combines TRBV20-1 with TRBJ2-1; D remains unclear. Trimming took 5 bases from V and 16 from J, leaving 15 bases between them. From germline, CDR1 is DFQATT and CDR2 SNEGSKA (reference sequence). The CDR3 is 10 residues long. CDR3 protein: CSAHTELPFF. In DNA form, the CDR3 reads TGCAGTGCTCATACGGAGCTACCCTTCTTC.

This clone has only a few counts. J is TRBJ1-1 and V is TRBV10-1; no clear D. The germline V gene encodes CDR1 WNHNN and CDR2 SYGVQD (reference sequence). The CDR3 runs 12 residues. Deletions cut 2 bases from V and 11 bases from J, with 12 bases between. CDR3 DNA: TGCGCCAGCAGTGAGGGTGGACTGAATGCTTTCTTT. Protein: CASSEGGLNAFF.

The genes are TRBV11-2 and TRBJ2-7; 7 bases line up with TRBD1. CDR1 and CDR2 (germline): SGHAT, FQNNGV. This CDR3 has 16 amino acids. J gave up 3 bases and V 2 bases, and 10 bases lay outside the gene matches. The DNA of the CDR3 is TGTGCCAGCAGCTTAAAAACGGGACAGAACTTCTACGAGCAGTACTTC. Translation gives CASSLKTGQNFYEQYF.

This chain uses TRBV2 with TRBJ1-2; the D gene is possibly TRBD1 (6 bases). This CDR3 has 15 residues. The V end was cut by 7 bases, the J end by 6 bases, with 21 bases between. CDR1 is SNHLY and CDR2 is FYNNEI in the germline V gene. CDR3 bases: TGTGCCAGCATTTATCTACGGGGGGGCCAGGATGGCTACACCTTC. The encoded protein is CASIYLRGGQDGYTF. Based on the CDR3 plus reference TRBV2 and TRBJ1-2, the full variable domain is EPEVTQTPSHQVTQMGQEVILRCVPISNHLYFYWYRQILGQKVEFLVSFYNNEISEKSEIFDDQFSVERPDGSNFTLKIRSTKLEDSAMYFCASIYLRGGQDGYTFGSGTRLTVV.

V and J are TRBV19 and TRBJ1-1; the D gene is possibly TRBD1 (6 bases). This CDR3 spans 13 amino acids. Between the trimmed V and J ends, which lost 9 bases and 3 bases, there was a span of 14 bases. Germline V CDR1 and CDR2: LNHDA, SQIVND (reference sequence). Written as DNA, the CDR3 is TGTGCCAGCGTAGGGGAGGGGGACACTGAAGCTTTCTTT. Its translation is CASVGEGDTEAFF.

The chain couples TRBV19 to TRBJ1-3; no reliable D call. CDR3 length equals 14 residues. Trimming shortened V by 1 base and J by 0 bases, and 4 bases separated the two germline ends. CDR1 and CDR2 from the germline V gene are LNHDA and SQIVND (reference sequence). CDR3 sequence reads: CASSIGGSGNTIYF. CDR3 bases: TGTGCCAGTAGTATAGGAGGCTCTGGAAACACCATATATTTT.

This chain joins TRBV10-1 and TRBJ1-2, with TRBD1 matching over 9 bases. CDR3 size: 13 residues. The germline gives CDR1 WNHNN, CDR2 SYGVQD (reference sequence). The junction had 3 bases not matched to a gene; V was cut back by 2 bases and J by 8 bases. CDR3 coding DNA: TGCGCCAGCAGTGAGACAGGGGGCTCCGGCTACACCTTC. Amino acids: CASSETGGSGYTF.

The rearrangement uses TRBV6-4 and TRBJ1-2; 10 nucleotides match TRBD1. V shed 8 bases, J shed 2 bases, and the junction held 8 bases outside the gene matches. Germline V gene lookup returns CDR1 MRHNA and CDR2 SNTAGT. The CDR3 length is 15 residues. DNA of the CDR3: TGTGCCAGCCCTGGGACAGGGGCTAAGAACTATGGCTACACCTTC. This translates into CASPGTGAKNYGYTF.

This clone was picked up a small number of times. This chain joins TRBV21-1 and TRBJ1-3; the table's D call TRBD1 went unverified against the DNA. TRBV21-1 represents a pseudogene. This CDR3 is built from 18 residues. The chain's CDR3 is CASSKVGQRFCSGNTIYF. In DNA form, the CDR3 reads TGTGCCAGCAGCAAAGTGGGACAGCGCTTTTGCTCTGGAAACACCATATATTTT.

The chain joins TRBV10-3 to TRBJ2-7; D might be TRBD2 (5 bases). V lost 2 bases to trimming and J lost 4 bases, with 9 bases between them. The germline V gene has CDR1 ENHRY and CDR2 SYGVKD. CDR3 length: 13 amino acids. CDR3 loop: CAISEEWEYEQYF. DNA for the CDR3: TGTGCCATCAGTGAGGAGTGGGAGTACGAGCAGTACTTC.

This chain joins TRBV3-1 (or the pseudogene TRBV3-2) and TRBJ2-7, with 8 bases matching TRBD2. Losses at the gene ends were 0 bases for V and 3 bases for J; bases not matched to a gene: 4. Germline assignment: CDR1 LGHDT and CDR2 YNNKEL (reference sequence). The CDR3 totals 15 residues. CDR3 sequence: CASSQETSVFYEQYF. DNA of the CDR3: TGTGCCAGCAGCCAAGAGACTAGCGTTTTCTACGAGCAGTACTTC.

This clone is a singleton in its sample. V usage is TRBV19 and J usage is TRBJ2-1; 7 positions agree with TRBD2. Germline V gene sequence: CDR1 LNHDA, CDR2 SQIVND (reference sequence). Losses at the gene ends were 5 bases for V and 3 bases for J; bases not matched to a gene: 13. The CDR3 is 17 amino acids. CDR3 in amino acids: CASSPWTSSRIYNEQFF. The CDR3 coding sequence is TGTGCCAGTAGTCCCTGGACTAGTTCAAGGATCTACAATGAGCAGTTCTTC. The full variable domain, completed using reference TRBV19 and TRBJ2-1, is DGGITQSPKYLFRKEGQNVTLSCEQNLNHDAMYWYRQDPGQGLRLIYYSQIVNDFQKGDIAEGYSVSREKKESFPLTVTSAQKNPTAFYLCASSPWTSSRIYNEQFFGPGTRLTVL.